This TCR beta chain stems from a study of chemoradiotherapy in HPV16-positive cancers. Study details: Candidate HPV-specific T-cell clones and common TCR motifs came from functional assays in a couple of HPV16-positive patients.

Germline V gives CDR1 SNHLY, CDR2 FYNNEI. The length of the CDR3 is 15 residues. The ends were cut back, 2 bases at V and 2 bases at J, with 13 bases in the middle. Assay used: immunoSEQ multiplex PCR; TCRdb lists only in-frame clones, some missing. Seen here are about 29,000 clones, about nine tenths observed once, and the top ten hold roughly 21%. This receptor was taken from a human donor with HPV-associated anogenital cancer. The material was blood, obtained from a patient who underwent chemoradiotherapy. The rearrangement links TRBV2 to TRBJ2-7, with D tentatively TRBD1 (7 bases). CDR3 sequence (DNA): TGTGCCAGCAGTGAAAACAGGGGACTTACCTACGAGCAGTACTTC. This translates into CASSENRGLTYEQYF.